Listed here are 3 T cell receptor beta chains from one sample, sequenced in a study of cytomegalovirus exposure and HLA in healthy donors. The PCR ran on 60 Vbeta and 13 Jbeta primers. Sequencing used immunoSEQ multiplex PCR; TCRdb keeps in-frame clones, though not all of them. The repertoire has 120,000 or so clones, 6.5% to 9.5% of them found once; the top ten carry around 6%. Source material: PBMCs. These receptor sequences come from a woman between 35 and 50 years old in good health and CMV-seropositive.

This clone was seen more than once but under ten times. The rearrangement joins TRBV11-2 to TRBJ1-4, with no clear D. There are 17 residues in the CDR3. Between the trimmed V and J ends, which lost 1 base and 4 bases, there was a span of 16 bases. Germline CDR1 SGHAT, CDR2 FQNNGV. The CDR3 bases are TGTGCCAGCAGCTTAGTTCTCCCGGGGAGGATTAATGAAAAACTGTTTTTT. This sequence encodes CASSLVLPGRINEKLFF.

This clone was observed a few times. The chain recombines TRBV10-1 with TRBJ1-2; no definite D call. Deletions cut 2 bases from V and 2 bases from J, with 9 bases between. CDR1 is WNHNN and CDR2 is SYGVQD in the germline V gene (reference sequence). The CDR3 covers 14 residues. The CDR3 DNA reads TGCGCCAGCAGTGAGACAAGATCGAACTATGGCTACACCTTC. It specifies CASSETRSNYGYTF.

J is TRBJ1-3 and V is TRBV2; possible D gene TRBD1, 5 bases. V was pared by 4 bases and J by 0 bases, with 13 bases between. The germline gives CDR1 SNHLY, CDR2 FYNNEI. The CDR3 is 16 amino acids. CDR3 sequence: CASSGQSYLSGNTIYF. The CDR3 DNA follows: TGTGCCAGCAGTGGACAGTCCTATCTCTCTGGAAACACCATATATTTT. Filled out from reference TRBV2 and TRBJ1-3, the complete variable domain reads EPEVTQTPSHQVTQMGQEVILRCVPISNHLYFYWYRQILGQKVEFLVSFYNNEISEKSEIFDDQFSVERPDGSNFTLKIRSTKLEDSAMYFCASSGQSYLSGNTIYFGEGSWLTVV.